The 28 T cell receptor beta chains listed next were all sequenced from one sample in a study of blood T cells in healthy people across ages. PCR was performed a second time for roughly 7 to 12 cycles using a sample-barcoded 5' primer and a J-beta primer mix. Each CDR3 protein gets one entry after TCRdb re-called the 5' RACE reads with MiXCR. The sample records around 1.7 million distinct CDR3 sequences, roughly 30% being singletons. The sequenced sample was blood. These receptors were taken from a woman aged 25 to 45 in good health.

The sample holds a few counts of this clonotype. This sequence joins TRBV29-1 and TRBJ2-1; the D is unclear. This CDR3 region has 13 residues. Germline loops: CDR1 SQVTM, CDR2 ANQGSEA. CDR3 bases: TGCGGGATGGAAGGGAAGGCACTTAATGAGCAGTTCTTC. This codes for CGMEGKALNEQFF.

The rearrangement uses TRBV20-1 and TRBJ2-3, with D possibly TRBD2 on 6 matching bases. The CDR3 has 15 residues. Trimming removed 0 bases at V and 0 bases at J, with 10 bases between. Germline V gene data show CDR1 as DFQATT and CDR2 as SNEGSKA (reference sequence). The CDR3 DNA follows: TGCAGTGCTAGAGAGCCTAGCGCAAGCACAGATACGCAGTATTTT. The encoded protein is CSAREPSASTDTQYF.

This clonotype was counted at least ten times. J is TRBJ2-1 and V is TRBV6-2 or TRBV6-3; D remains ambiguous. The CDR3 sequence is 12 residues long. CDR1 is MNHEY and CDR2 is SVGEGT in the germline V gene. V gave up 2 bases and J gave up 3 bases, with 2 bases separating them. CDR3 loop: CASSYNYNEQFF. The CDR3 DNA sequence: TGTGCCAGCAGTTACAACTACAATGAGCAGTTCTTC.

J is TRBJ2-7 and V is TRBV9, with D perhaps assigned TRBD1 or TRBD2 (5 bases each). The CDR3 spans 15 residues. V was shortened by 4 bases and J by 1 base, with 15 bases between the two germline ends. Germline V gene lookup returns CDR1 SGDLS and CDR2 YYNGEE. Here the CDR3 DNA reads TGTGCCAGCAGCACCCGGGACCTCATTTCCTACGAGCAGTACTTC. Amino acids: CASSTRDLISYEQYF.

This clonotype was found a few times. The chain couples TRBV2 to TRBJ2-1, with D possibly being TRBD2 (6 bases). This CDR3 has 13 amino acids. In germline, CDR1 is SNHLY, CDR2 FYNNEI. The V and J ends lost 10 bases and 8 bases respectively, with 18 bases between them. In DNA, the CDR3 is TGTGCCACCCGGGGGAACGTTGGGGATGAGCAGTTCTTC. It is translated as CATRGNVGDEQFF.

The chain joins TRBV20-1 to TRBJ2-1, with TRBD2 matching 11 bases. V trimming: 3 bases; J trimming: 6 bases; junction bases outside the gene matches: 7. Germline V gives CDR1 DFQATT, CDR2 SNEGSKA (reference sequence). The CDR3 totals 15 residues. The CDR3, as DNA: TGCAGTGCTAGGACTAGCGGGATCCGGTGCAATGAGCAGTTCTTC. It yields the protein CSARTSGIRCNEQFF.

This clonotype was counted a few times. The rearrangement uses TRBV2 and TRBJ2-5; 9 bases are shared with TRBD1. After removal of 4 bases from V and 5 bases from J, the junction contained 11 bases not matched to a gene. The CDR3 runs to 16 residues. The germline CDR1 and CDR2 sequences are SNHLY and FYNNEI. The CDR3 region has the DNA TGTGCCAGCAGTGTTGGGACAGGGTCGTACCGGGAGACCCAGTACTTC. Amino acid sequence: CASSVGTGSYRETQYF.

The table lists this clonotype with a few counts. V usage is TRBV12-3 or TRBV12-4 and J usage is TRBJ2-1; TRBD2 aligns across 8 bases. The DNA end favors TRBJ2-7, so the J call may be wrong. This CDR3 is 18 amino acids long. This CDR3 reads CASSFVGGGPHSYNEQYF. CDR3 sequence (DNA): TGTGCCAGCAGTTTCGTTGGCGGGGGGCCCCACTCCTACAATGAGCAGTACTTC.

CDR3 DNA: TGTGCCAGTAGTATAGGTCAGGGGACCTCTGGGGCCAACGTCCTGACTTTC. Translating gives CASSIGQGTSGANVLTF. The chain links TRBV19 to TRBJ2-6; possible D gene TRBD1, 6 bases. Germline loops: CDR1 LNHDA, CDR2 SQIVND (reference sequence). V lost 1 base and J lost 0, with 10 bases in between. CDR3 length: 17 residues.

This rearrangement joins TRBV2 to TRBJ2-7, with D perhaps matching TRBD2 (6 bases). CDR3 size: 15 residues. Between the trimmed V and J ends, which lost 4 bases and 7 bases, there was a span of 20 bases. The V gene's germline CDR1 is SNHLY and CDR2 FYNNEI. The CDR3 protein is CASSGGVTPLYEQYF. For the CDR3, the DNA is TGTGCCAGCAGTGGGGGGGTCACCCCTCTCTATGAGCAGTACTTC.

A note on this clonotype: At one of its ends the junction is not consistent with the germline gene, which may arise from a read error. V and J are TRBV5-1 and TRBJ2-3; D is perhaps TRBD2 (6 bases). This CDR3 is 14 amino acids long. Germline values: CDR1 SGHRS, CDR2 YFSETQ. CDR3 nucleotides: TGCGCCAGCGGCTTGGTAGGGGACTCAGATACGCAGTATTTT. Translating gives CASGLVGDSDTQYF.

CDR3 sequence: CASSGDRVIYGYTF. CDR3 nucleotides: TGTGCCAGCAGCGGGGACAGGGTAATCTATGGCTACACCTTC. V usage is TRBV9 and J usage is TRBJ1-2; 9 nucleotides match TRBD1. The CDR3 contains 14 residues. Germline V gene data show CDR1 as SGDLS and CDR2 as YYNGEE. With V trimmed by 3 bases and J by 4 bases, 4 bases remained unmatched. Based on the CDR3 plus reference TRBV9 and TRBJ1-2, the full variable domain is DSGVTQTPKHLITATGQRVTLRCSPRSGDLSVYWYQQSLDQGLQFLIQYYNGEERAKGNILERFSAQQFPDLHSELNLSSLELGDSALYFCASSGDRVIYGYTFGSGTRLTVV.

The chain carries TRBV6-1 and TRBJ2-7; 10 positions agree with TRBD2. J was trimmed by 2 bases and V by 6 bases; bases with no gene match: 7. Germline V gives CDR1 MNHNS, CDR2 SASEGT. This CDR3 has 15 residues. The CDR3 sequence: CASRGYSGGTYEQYF. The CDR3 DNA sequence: TGTGCCAGCAGAGGTTATAGCGGGGGGACCTACGAGCAGTACTTC.

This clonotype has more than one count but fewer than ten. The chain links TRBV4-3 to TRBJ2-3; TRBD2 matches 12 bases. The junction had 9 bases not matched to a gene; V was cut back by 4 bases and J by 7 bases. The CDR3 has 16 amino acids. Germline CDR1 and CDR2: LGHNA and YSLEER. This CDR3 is CASSPHTSGRRNTQYF. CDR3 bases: TGCGCCAGCAGCCCACATACTAGCGGGAGGAGGAATACGCAGTATTTT.

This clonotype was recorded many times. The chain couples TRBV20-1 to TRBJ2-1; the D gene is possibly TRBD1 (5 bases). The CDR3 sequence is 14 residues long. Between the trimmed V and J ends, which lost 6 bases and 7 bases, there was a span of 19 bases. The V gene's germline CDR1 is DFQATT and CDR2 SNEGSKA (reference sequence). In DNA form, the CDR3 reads TGCAGTGCCAGGGCCCACAGGACAAGGAATGAGCAGTTCTTC. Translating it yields CSARAHRTRNEQFF.

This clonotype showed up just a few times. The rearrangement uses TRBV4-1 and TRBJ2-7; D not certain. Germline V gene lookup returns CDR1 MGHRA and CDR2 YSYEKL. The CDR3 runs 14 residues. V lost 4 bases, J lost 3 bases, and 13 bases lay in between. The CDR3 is CASSPTQGDYEQYF. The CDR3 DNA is TGCGCCAGCAGCCCCACCCAAGGCGACTACGAGCAGTACTTC.

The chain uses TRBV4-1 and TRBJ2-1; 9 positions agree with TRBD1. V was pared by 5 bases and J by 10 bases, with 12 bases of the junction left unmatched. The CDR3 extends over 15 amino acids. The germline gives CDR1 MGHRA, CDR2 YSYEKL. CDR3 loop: CASSSMTGGQGEQFF. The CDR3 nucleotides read TGCGCCAGCAGCTCTATGACAGGGGGTCAGGGAGAGCAGTTCTTC.

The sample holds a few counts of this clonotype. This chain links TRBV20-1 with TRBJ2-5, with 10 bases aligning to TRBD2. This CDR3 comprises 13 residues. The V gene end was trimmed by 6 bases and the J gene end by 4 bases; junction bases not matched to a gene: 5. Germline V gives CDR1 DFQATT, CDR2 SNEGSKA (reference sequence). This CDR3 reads CSAKGTSVETQYF. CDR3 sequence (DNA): TGCAGTGCCAAGGGGACTAGCGTAGAGACCCAGTACTTC.

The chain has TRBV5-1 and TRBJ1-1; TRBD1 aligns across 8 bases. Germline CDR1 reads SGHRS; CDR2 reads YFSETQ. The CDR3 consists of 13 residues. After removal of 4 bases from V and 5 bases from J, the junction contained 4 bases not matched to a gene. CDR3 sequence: CASSNRGETEAFF. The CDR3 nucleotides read TGCGCCAGCAGCAACAGGGGGGAGACTGAAGCTTTCTTT.

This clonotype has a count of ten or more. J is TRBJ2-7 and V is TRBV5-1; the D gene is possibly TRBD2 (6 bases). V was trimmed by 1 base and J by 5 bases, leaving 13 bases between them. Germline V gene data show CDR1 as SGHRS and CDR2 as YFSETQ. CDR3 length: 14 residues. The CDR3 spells CASSLSGTGDEQYF. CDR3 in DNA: TGCGCCAGCAGCTTGTCGGGGACGGGGGACGAGCAGTACTTC.

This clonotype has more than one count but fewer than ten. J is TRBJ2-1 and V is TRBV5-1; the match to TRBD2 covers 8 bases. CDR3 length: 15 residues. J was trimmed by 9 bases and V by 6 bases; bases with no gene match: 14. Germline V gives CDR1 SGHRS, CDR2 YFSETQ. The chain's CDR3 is CASTLEAGGGREQFF. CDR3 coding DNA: TGCGCCAGCACCCTGGAGGCGGGAGGCGGTCGTGAGCAGTTCTTC.

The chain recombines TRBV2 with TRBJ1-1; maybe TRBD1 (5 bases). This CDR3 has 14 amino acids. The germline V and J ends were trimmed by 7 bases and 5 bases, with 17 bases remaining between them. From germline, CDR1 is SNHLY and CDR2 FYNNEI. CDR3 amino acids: CASIKDETETEAFF. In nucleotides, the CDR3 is TGTGCCAGCATTAAGGACGAGACAGAGACTGAAGCTTTCTTT.

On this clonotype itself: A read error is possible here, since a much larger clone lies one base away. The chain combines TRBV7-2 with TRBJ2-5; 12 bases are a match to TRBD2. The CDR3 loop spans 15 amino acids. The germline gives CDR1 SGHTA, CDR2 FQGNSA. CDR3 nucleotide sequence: TGTGCCGGCAGCCGCCCTAGCGGGAGGGAGGAGACCCAGTACTTC. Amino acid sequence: CAGSRPSGREETQYF.

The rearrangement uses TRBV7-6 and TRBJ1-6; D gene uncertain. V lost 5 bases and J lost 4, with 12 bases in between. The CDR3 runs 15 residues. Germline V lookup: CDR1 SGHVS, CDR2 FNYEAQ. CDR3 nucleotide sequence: TGTGCCAGCAGCCGCGGACGGCCGTATAATTCACCCCTCCACTTT. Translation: CASSRGRPYNSPLHF.

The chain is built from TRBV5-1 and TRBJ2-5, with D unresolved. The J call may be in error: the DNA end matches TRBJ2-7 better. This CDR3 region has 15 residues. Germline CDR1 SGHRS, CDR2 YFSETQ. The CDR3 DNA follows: TGCGCCAGCAGCTTGGCCCGACGGACCGACGGCGAGCAGTACTTC. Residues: CASSLARRTDGEQYF.

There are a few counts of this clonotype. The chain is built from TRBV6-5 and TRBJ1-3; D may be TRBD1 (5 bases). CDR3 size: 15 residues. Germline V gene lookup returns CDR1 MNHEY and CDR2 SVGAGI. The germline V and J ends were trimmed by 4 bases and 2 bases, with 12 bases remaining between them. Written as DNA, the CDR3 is TGTGCCAGCAGTTGGGGGAGGGATGCTGGAAACACCATATATTTT. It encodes CASSWGRDAGNTIYF.

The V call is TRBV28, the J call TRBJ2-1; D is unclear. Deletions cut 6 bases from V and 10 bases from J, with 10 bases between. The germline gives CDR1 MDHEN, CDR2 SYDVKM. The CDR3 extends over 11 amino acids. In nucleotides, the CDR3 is TGTGCCAGCAGCGCTATCACGGAGCAGTTCTTC. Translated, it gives CASSAITEQFF.

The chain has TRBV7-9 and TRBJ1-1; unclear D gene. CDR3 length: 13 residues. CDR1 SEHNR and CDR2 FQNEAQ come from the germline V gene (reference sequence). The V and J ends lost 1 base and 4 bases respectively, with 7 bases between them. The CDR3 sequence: CASSLDGFTEAFF. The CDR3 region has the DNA TGTGCCAGCAGCTTAGATGGGTTCACTGAAGCTTTCTTT.